This TCR beta chain emerged from a study of early T cells in non-severe SARS-CoV-2 infection. Unique molecular identifier tags were affixed to discrete cDNA molecules. MiXCR, applied by TCRdb to the 5' RACE reads, yields one record per CDR3 protein. The table includes about 66,000 distinct CDR3 sequences, over 8% detected once. The CDR3 covers 15 residues. V dropped 2 bases and J dropped 2 bases, with 14 bases sitting between them. Looked up from germline, CDR1 is SQVTM and CDR2 is ANQGSEA. The origin of this receptor is an adult who was a healthcare worker with PCR-confirmed SARS-CoV-2 infection or an uninfected control (not recorded which). V and J are TRBV29-1 and TRBJ2-3; unclear D gene. Sequenced input: whole blood. This CDR3 reads CSVEKVGQPTDTQYF. In nucleotides, the CDR3 is TGCAGCGTTGAAAAGGTTGGCCAGCCCACAGATACGCAGTATTTT.